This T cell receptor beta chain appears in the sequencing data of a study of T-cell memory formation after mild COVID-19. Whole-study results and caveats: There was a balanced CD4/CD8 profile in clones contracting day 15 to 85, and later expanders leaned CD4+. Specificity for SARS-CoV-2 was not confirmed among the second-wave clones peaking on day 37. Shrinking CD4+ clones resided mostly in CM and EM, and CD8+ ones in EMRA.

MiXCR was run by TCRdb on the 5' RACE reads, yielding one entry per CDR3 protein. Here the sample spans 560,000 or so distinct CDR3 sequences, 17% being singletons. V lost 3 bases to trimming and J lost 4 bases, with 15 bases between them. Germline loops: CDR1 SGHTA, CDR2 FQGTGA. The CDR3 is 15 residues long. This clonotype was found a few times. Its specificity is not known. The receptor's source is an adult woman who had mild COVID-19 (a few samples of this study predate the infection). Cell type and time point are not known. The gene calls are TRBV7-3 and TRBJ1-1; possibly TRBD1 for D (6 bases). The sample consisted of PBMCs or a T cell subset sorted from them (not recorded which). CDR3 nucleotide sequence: TGTGCCAGCAGCTTCGGAACAGGGAGAGGCACTGAAGCTTTCTTT. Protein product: CASSFGTGRGTEAFF.